Listed below are T cell receptor beta chains from one sample, sequenced in a study of blood T cell repertoires in COVID-19. Data came from immunoSEQ multiplex PCR; TCRdb stores just in-frame clones and leaves some out. The table shows 170,000 or so clones, with approximately 86% occurring only once. Sequencing input: peripheral blood. These receptors were collected from a man in his forties with active or convalescent COVID-19. CDR3s include the opening cysteine and the closing phenylalanine or tryptophan. Each record gives: clone size, V gene, D gene, J gene, CDR3 length, CDR3 protein, CDR3 DNA. A D gene is named only where the DNA matches it firmly. The size entry is marked missing in some rows and otherwise reads once, few, many or a size class.

abundance: .; v_gene: TRBV5-4; d_gene: .; j_gene: TRBJ2-5; len: 14; CDR3aa: CASSFSGDGETQYF; CDR3nt: TGTGCCAGCAGCTTCTCAGGGGATGGAGAGACCCAGTACTTC
abundance: .; v_gene: TRBV28; d_gene: TRBD1; j_gene: TRBJ1-2; len: 13; CDR3aa: CASRSGGSYGYTF; CDR3nt: TGTGCCAGCAGGTCAGGGGGTAGCTATGGCTACACCTTC
abundance: .; v_gene: TRBV12-2; d_gene: .; j_gene: TRBJ1-5; len: 17; CDR3aa: CASRLPLFWQNNQPQHF; CDR3nt: TGTGCAAGTCGCTTACCCCTTTTTTGGCAGAACAATCAGCCCCAGCATTTT
abundance: .; v_gene: TRBV9; d_gene: TRBD2; j_gene: TRBJ2-2; len: 16; CDR3aa: CASSVDAGGNTGELFF; CDR3nt: TGTGCCAGCAGTGTCGACGCGGGGGGAAACACCGGGGAGCTGTTTTTT
abundance: once; v_gene: TRBV5-4; d_gene: .; j_gene: TRBJ1-1; len: 15; CDR3aa: CASSPPTSRRREAFF; CDR3nt: TGTGCCAGCAGCCCCCCAACGTCGCGGCGACGTGAAGCTTTCTTT
abundance: once; v_gene: TRBV7-8; d_gene: .; j_gene: TRBJ2-2; len: 14; CDR3aa: CASSIGGNTGELFF; CDR3nt: TGTGCCAGCAGTATAGGGGGGAACACCGGGGAGCTGTTTTTT
abundance: .; v_gene: TRBV9; d_gene: .; j_gene: TRBJ2-5; len: 14; CDR3aa: CASSVDGFQETQYF; CDR3nt: TGTGCCAGCAGCGTAGATGGCTTCCAAGAGACCCAGTACTTC
abundance: .; v_gene: TRBV9; d_gene: .; j_gene: TRBJ2-3; len: 15; CDR3aa: CASSLTGWGTDTQYF; CDR3nt: TGTGCCAGCAGCCTAACGGGGTGGGGCACAGATACGCAGTATTTT
abundance: .; v_gene: TRBV7-9; d_gene: TRBD1; j_gene: TRBJ1-6; len: 13; CDR3aa: CASSSGQGPPLHF; CDR3nt: TGTGCCAGCAGCTCGGGACAGGGCCCACCCCTCCACTTT
abundance: once; v_gene: TRBV7-9; d_gene: TRBD1; j_gene: TRBJ1-6; len: 14; CDR3aa: CASSLGQGYSPLHF; CDR3nt: TGTGCCAGCAGCTTAGGACAGGGTTATTCACCCCTCCACTTT
abundance: .; v_gene: TRBV2; d_gene: .; j_gene: TRBJ2-7; len: 17; CDR3aa: CASRPFSGLPGTYEQYF; CDR3nt: TGTGCCAGCAGGCCTTTTTCAGGACTACCAGGTACCTACGAGCAGTACTTC
abundance: .; v_gene: TRBV28; d_gene: .; j_gene: TRBJ1-6; len: 15; CDR3aa: CASSLIAGYNSPLHF; CDR3nt: TGTGCCAGCAGTTTGATTGCGGGCTATAATTCACCCCTCCACTTT
abundance: .; v_gene: TRBV23-1; d_gene: TRBD1; j_gene: TRBJ1-4; len: 15; CDR3aa: CASSQGTGLGEKLFF; CDR3nt: TGCGCCAGCAGTCAAGGGACAGGCTTGGGTGAAAAACTGTTTTTT
abundance: .; v_gene: TRBV6-6; d_gene: .; j_gene: TRBJ1-5; len: 14; CDR3aa: CASRPGQSYQPQHF; CDR3nt: TGTGCCAGCAGACCCGGACAGTCCTATCAGCCCCAGCATTTT
abundance: .; v_gene: TRBV5-1; d_gene: TRBD2; j_gene: TRBJ2-1; len: 15; CDR3aa: CASRPLAGGQNEQFF; CDR3nt: TGCGCCAGCAGGCCCCTAGCGGGGGGGCAGAATGAGCAGTTCTTC
abundance: .; v_gene: TRBV28; d_gene: TRBD1; j_gene: TRBJ1-5; len: 14; CDR3aa: CASSSGQGNQPQHF; CDR3nt: TGTGCCAGCAGCTCAGGACAGGGCAATCAGCCCCAGCATTTT
abundance: .; v_gene: TRBV30; d_gene: .; j_gene: TRBJ2-7; len: 14; CDR3aa: CAWGTSGHLYEQYF; CDR3nt: TGTGCCTGGGGAACTTCGGGACACCTTTACGAGCAGTACTTC
abundance: .; v_gene: TRBV9; d_gene: .; j_gene: TRBJ1-1; len: 14; CDR3aa: CASSVSRVNTEAFF; CDR3nt: TGTGCCAGCAGCGTATCCCGCGTGAACACTGAAGCTTTCTTT
abundance: once; v_gene: TRBV28; d_gene: .; j_gene: TRBJ2-7; len: 13; CDR3aa: CASSSEGRYEQYF; CDR3nt: TGTGCCAGCAGTTCGGAAGGGAGGTACGAGCAGTACTTC
abundance: .; v_gene: TRBV28; d_gene: .; j_gene: TRBJ1-2; len: 13; CDR3aa: CASSLAGGVGYTF; CDR3nt: TGTGCCAGCAGCCTCGCCGGTGGAGTCGGCTACACCTTC
abundance: .; v_gene: TRBV2; d_gene: .; j_gene: TRBJ2-7; len: 13; CDR3aa: CASSDGAFYEQYF; CDR3nt: TGTGCCAGCAGTGATGGGGCGTTCTACGAGCAGTACTTC
abundance: .; v_gene: TRBV9; d_gene: .; j_gene: TRBJ2-1; len: 15; CDR3aa: CASSLPGGSGNEQFF; CDR3nt: TGTGCCAGCAGCCTTCCGGGGGGCTCGGGAAATGAGCAGTTCTTC
abundance: .; v_gene: TRBV21-1; d_gene: .; j_gene: TRBJ1-5; len: 15; CDR3aa: CASSKRELYNQPQHF; CDR3nt: TGTGCCAGCAGCAAAAGGGAGCTTTATAATCAGCCCCAGCATTTT
abundance: .; v_gene: TRBV5-1; d_gene: .; j_gene: TRBJ2-2; len: 14; CDR3aa: CASSDGQGTGELFF; CDR3nt: TGCGCCAGCAGCGATGGTCAGGGGACCGGGGAGCTGTTTTTT
abundance: few; v_gene: TRBV4-1; d_gene: .; j_gene: TRBJ1-5; len: 15; CDR3aa: CASSQGEGVNQPQHF; CDR3nt: TGCGCCAGCAGCCAAGGAGAAGGGGTCAATCAGCCCCAGCATTTT
abundance: .; v_gene: TRBV7-8; d_gene: .; j_gene: TRBJ1-2; len: 14; CDR3aa: CASGITGTNYGYTF; CDR3nt: TGTGCCAGCGGAATAACAGGGACTAACTATGGCTACACCTTC
abundance: .; v_gene: TRBV29-1; d_gene: .; j_gene: TRBJ2-2; len: 13; CDR3aa: CSVDVQSTGELFF; CDR3nt: TGCAGCGTTGACGTACAGTCCACCGGGGAGCTGTTTTTT
abundance: .; v_gene: TRBV4-1; d_gene: .; j_gene: TRBJ2-1; len: 17; CDR3aa: CASSHAARGATLNEQFF; CDR3nt: TGCGCCAGCAGCCACGCGGCCCGGGGGGCCACACTCAATGAGCAGTTCTTC
abundance: .; v_gene: TRBV10-1; d_gene: .; j_gene: TRBJ1-1; len: 13; CDR3aa: CASTDRAGTEAFF; CDR3nt: TGCGCCAGCACCGACAGAGCGGGCACTGAAGCTTTCTTT
abundance: .; v_gene: TRBV19; d_gene: .; j_gene: TRBJ1-5; len: 14; CDR3aa: CASSIDRAGVAQHF; CDR3nt: TGTGCCAGTAGTATCGATAGGGCCGGGGTGGCCCAGCATTTT
abundance: .; v_gene: TRBV10-3; d_gene: TRBD1; j_gene: TRBJ1-2; len: 15; CDR3aa: CAISESYGRGHGYTF; CDR3nt: TGTGCCATCAGTGAGTCGTATGGCAGGGGGCACGGCTACACCTTC
abundance: .; v_gene: TRBV19; d_gene: .; j_gene: TRBJ2-1; len: 12; CDR3aa: CASTARYNEQFF; CDR3nt: TGTGCCAGTACCGCTAGATACAATGAGCAGTTCTTC
abundance: .; v_gene: TRBV18; d_gene: TRBD2; j_gene: TRBJ2-1; len: 16; CDR3aa: CASSPLAGGTGNEQFF; CDR3nt: TGTGCCAGCTCACCCTTAGCGGGGGGAACTGGCAATGAGCAGTTCTTC
abundance: .; v_gene: TRBV4-1; d_gene: .; j_gene: TRBJ1-1; len: 15; CDR3aa: CASSQEPTAGTEAFF; CDR3nt: TGCGCCAGCAGCCAAGAGCCGACAGCAGGCACTGAAGCTTTCTTT
abundance: .; v_gene: TRBV28; d_gene: TRBD1; j_gene: TRBJ1-5; len: 16; CDR3aa: CASKGQDLYSNQPQHF; CDR3nt: TGTGCCAGCAAAGGACAGGACCTATATAGCAATCAGCCCCAGCATTTT
abundance: .; v_gene: TRBV7-2; d_gene: TRBD2; j_gene: TRBJ2-7; len: 14; CDR3aa: CASSDGLAVYEQYF; CDR3nt: TGTGCCAGCAGCGACGGACTAGCGGTTTACGAGCAGTACTTC
abundance: .; v_gene: TRBV29-1; d_gene: TRBD1; j_gene: TRBJ1-1; len: 14; CDR3aa: CSVGPWTGNTEAFF; CDR3nt: TGCAGCGTTGGCCCCTGGACAGGGAACACTGAAGCTTTCTTT
abundance: .; v_gene: TRBV21-1; d_gene: .; j_gene: TRBJ1-6; len: 18; CDR3aa: CASSKEGQGPRSSSPLHF; CDR3nt: TGTGCCAGCAGCAAAGAGGGACAGGGTCCACGTTCGAGTTCACCCCTCCACTTT
abundance: .; v_gene: TRBV18; d_gene: TRBD1; j_gene: TRBJ1-5; len: 15; CDR3aa: CASSPLGTDNQPQHF; CDR3nt: TGTGCCAGCTCACCACTCGGGACAGACAATCAGCCCCAGCATTTT
abundance: few; v_gene: TRBV11-2; d_gene: TRBD1; j_gene: TRBJ2-1; len: 15; CDR3aa: CASSSNRGLDNEQFF; CDR3nt: TGTGCCAGCAGCTCTAACAGGGGTTTGGACAATGAGCAGTTCTTC
abundance: once; v_gene: TRBV6-6; d_gene: TRBD1; j_gene: TRBJ1-5; len: 15; CDR3aa: CASSPMTGNFSPQHF; CDR3nt: TGTGCCAGCAGCCCAATGACAGGGAATTTTTCGCCCCAGCATTTT
abundance: .; v_gene: TRBV2; d_gene: .; j_gene: TRBJ2-5; len: 13; CDR3aa: CASGHGLQETQYF; CDR3nt: TGTGCCAGCGGACATGGCCTACAAGAGACCCAGTACTTC
abundance: .; v_gene: TRBV6-6; d_gene: .; j_gene: TRBJ2-2; len: 13; CDR3aa: CASSSTLTGELFF; CDR3nt: TGTGCCAGCAGTTCGACACTTACCGGGGAGCTGTTTTTT
abundance: .; v_gene: TRBV6-5; d_gene: .; j_gene: TRBJ2-1; len: 12; CDR3aa: CASSQVTGPQFF; CDR3nt: TGTGCCAGCAGTCAGGTGACAGGCCCGCAGTTCTTC
abundance: .; v_gene: TRBV19; d_gene: .; j_gene: TRBJ1-3; len: 14; CDR3aa: CASSMAGFGNTIYF; CDR3nt: TGTGCCAGTAGTATGGCCGGGTTTGGAAACACCATATATTTT
abundance: .; v_gene: TRBV7-9; d_gene: .; j_gene: TRBJ1-3; len: 15; CDR3aa: CASSSGGESGNTIYF; CDR3nt: TGTGCCAGCAGCTCCGGGGGGGAATCGGGAAACACCATATATTTT
abundance: .; v_gene: TRBV18; d_gene: TRBD1; j_gene: TRBJ1-6; len: 14; CDR3aa: CASSGGTGRSPLHF; CDR3nt: TGTGCCAGCTCAGGAGGGACAGGGAGATCACCCCTCCACTTT
abundance: once; v_gene: TRBV6-2/TRBV6-3; d_gene: .; j_gene: TRBJ2-1; len: 15; CDR3aa: CASSTDSYPYNEQFF; CDR3nt: TGTGCCAGCAGCACTGACAGTTATCCCTACAATGAGCAGTTCTTC